These T cell receptor beta chains were read from a single sample in a study of blood T cells in healthy people across ages. TCRdb fed the 5' RACE reads into MiXCR, producing one record per CDR3 protein. The table lists hundreds of thousands of distinct CDR3 sequences, over 25% of them singletons. The same sample was also used in a study of T cells of mothers and their children.

Source material: blood. The receptors derive from a boy aged 2 to 10 in good health. Both conserved end residues are part of each CDR3. The D gene is left open where the match is weak. Rows may omit the clone size; those that give it use once, few, many or a size class.

j_call v_call d_call clone_size cdr3_aa cdr3_nt
TRBJ2-2 TRBV20-1 TRBD2 - CSAEVLAAGELFF TGCAGTGCAGAGGTACTAGCGGCCGGGGAGCTGTTTTTT
TRBJ2-5 TRBV3-1 TRBD2 few CASSQVAAGREETQYF TGTGCCAGCAGCCAAGTGGCGGCTGGGAGGGAAGAGACCCAGTACTTC
TRBJ2-1 TRBV9 TRBD2 - CASSVALAGEFGNNEQFF TGTGCCAGCAGCGTAGCGCTAGCGGGAGAATTTGGGAACAATGAGCAGTTCTTC
TRBJ2-1 TRBV7-2 TRBD2 few CASSPLAGPNNEQFF TGTGCCAGCAGCCCCTTAGCGGGGCCCAACAATGAGCAGTTCTTC
TRBJ2-7 TRBV7-2 - few CASSRTAGSSYEQYF TGTGCCAGCAGCCGAACCGCAGGGAGCTCCTACGAGCAGTACTTC
TRBJ2-5 TRBV5-5 - - CASSLVRIAQETQYF TGTGCCAGCAGCTTGGTGCGGATAGCCCAAGAGACCCAGTACTTC
TRBJ2-7 TRBV25-1 TRBD1 - CASSDGQGSDEQYF TGTGCCAGCAGCGACGGACAGGGGAGCGACGAGCAGTACTTC
TRBJ2-1 TRBV7-2 TRBD2 - CAGQGTSGYNEQFF TGTGCCGGCCAAGGGACTAGCGGTTACAATGAGCAGTTCTTC
TRBJ2-7 TRBV21-1 - - CASPLRSRVTSYEQYF TGTGCCAGCCCCCTTCGGTCCAGGGTGACCTCCTACGAGCAGTACTTC
TRBJ2-1 TRBV3-1 - few CASSQEDWNSYNEQFF TGTGCCAGCAGCCAGGAGGACTGGAACTCCTACAATGAGCAGTTCTTC
TRBJ2-1 TRBV3-1 - - CASSPELGGAFEQFF TGTGCCAGCAGCCCCGAATTAGGGGGGGCCTTTGAGCAGTTCTTC
TRBJ2-7 TRBV27 - - CASSGYQGSIYEQYF TGTGCCAGCAGTGGTTATCAGGGCTCGATATACGAGCAGTACTTC
TRBJ2-7 TRBV6-1 - - CASSEDYEQYF TGTGCCAGCAGTGAGGACTACGAGCAGTACTTC
TRBJ2-3 TRBV5-1 TRBD2 few CASSTTLAGGPDTQYF TGCGCCAGCAGCACAACGCTAGCGGGAGGGCCAGATACGCAGTATTTT
TRBJ2-1 TRBV19 - - CASSIADPGANERFF TGTGCCAGTAGTATAGCGGATCCGGGGGCGAATGAGCGGTTCTTC
TRBJ2-7 TRBV9 - medium-sized CASSVGGSYEQYF TGTGCCAGCAGTGTCGGGGGATCCTACGAGCAGTACTTC
TRBJ2-5 TRBV10-3 - - CAISEPKETQYF TGTGCCATCAGTGAGCCAAAAGAGACCCAGTACTTC
TRBJ2-5 TRBV7-9 - few CASSFTRGSVETQYF TGTGCCAGCAGCTTTACGAGGGGCAGTGTGGAGACCCAGTACTTC
TRBJ1-2 TRBV7-9 TRBD1 - CASSSGQGADYGYTF TGTGCCAGCAGCTCCGGACAGGGGGCTGACTATGGCTACACCTTC
TRBJ2-7 TRBV7-9 - - CASASAKSSYEQYF TGTGCCAGCGCTAGCGCTAAGAGCTCCTACGAGCAGTACTTC
TRBJ2-1 TRBV20-1 TRBD2 - CSASSSGGRGEQFF TGCAGTGCTAGCTCTAGCGGTGGGAGGGGTGAGCAGTTCTTC
TRBJ2-2 TRBV20-1 - - CSARDRTPTGELFF TGCAGTGCTAGAGATCGGACACCCACCGGGGAGCTGTTTTTT
TRBJ2-7 TRBV19 - - CASSTGLHYEQYF TGTGCCAGTAGTACGGGACTCCACTACGAGCAGTACTTC
TRBJ2-1 TRBV3-1 TRBD2 few CASSLTSGSKDEQFF TGTGCCAGCAGTCTGACTAGCGGGAGTAAGGATGAGCAGTTCTTC
TRBJ2-7 TRBV6-5 - - CASRPTRAGEQYF TGTGCCAGCAGACCGACTAGGGCCGGGGAGCAGTACTTC
TRBJ2-7 TRBV18 - - CASSLRDTFSYEQYF TGTGCCAGCTCCCTCCGGGACACATTCTCCTACGAGCAGTACTTC